The clone carrying this TCR beta chain was seen more than once but under ten times. The target antigen is unknown. Extractions gave at least 6 micrograms of total RNA per sample. Trimming removed 0 bases from V and 1 base from J; junction bases left unmatched: 4. The CDR3 covers 16 residues. CDR1 is SGDLS and CDR2 is YYNGEE in the germline V gene. This sample was taken from a study of blood T cells in healthy people across ages. General observations from the study: TCR beta diversity tracked closely with naive T cell percentage. Among long-lived donors, naive CD4+ cells were more numerous and diversity higher than in aged donors.

PCR was performed a second time for about 7 to 11 cycles using a sample-barcoded 5' primer and a J-beta primer mix. TCRdb re-called the 5' RACE reads through MiXCR, storing one row per CDR3 protein. The repertoire consists of 1.5 million to 2 million distinct CDR3 sequences, with about 39% occurring once and the leading ten covering roughly 23%. Sequences were obtained from blood. V and J are TRBV9 and TRBJ2-7; the match to TRBD2 covers 10 bases. This TCR came from a human donor in good health. CDR3 coding DNA: TGTGCCAGCAGCGTAGGGAGCGGGGGGGCTTCCTACGAGCAGTACTTC. Residues: CASSVGSGGASYEQYF.